This passage covers 6 T cell receptor beta chains from one sample sequenced in a study of Graves' ophthalmopathy and Graves' hyperthyroidism. Beta-chain TCR CDR3 regions were amplified from RNA transcripts. In the first round, RT-PCR was carried out with HTBI primers, and a multiplex PCR formed the second round. Using its own MiXCR run on the multiplex PCR reads, TCRdb lists one record per CDR3 protein. The sample has hundreds of thousands of distinct CDR3 sequences, 20% to 25% seen once. Specimen: peripheral blood. These receptors were obtained from a young woman with stable Graves' hyperthyroidism. Some clones in this sample may be carry-over from other donors' samples.

This clonotype has more than one count but fewer than ten. Without the conserved terminal phenylalanine or tryptophan, this CDR3 likely stems from a read error. The V call is TRBV6-1, the J call TRBJ2-2, with 14 bases that match TRBD2. The CDR3 consists of 16 residues. The junction had 3 bases not matched to a gene; V was cut back by 6 bases and J by 3 bases. Germline CDR1 MNHNS, CDR2 SASEGT. The CDR3 coding sequence is TGTGCCAGCAGAGCGGGACTAGCGGGGGACACCGGGGAGCTGTTTTAT. This translates into CASRAGLAGDTGELFY.

This clonotype occurred many times. V usage is TRBV28 and J usage is TRBJ2-7, with 7 bases aligning to TRBD1. Germline V lookup: CDR1 MDHEN, CDR2 SYDVKM. J was trimmed by 4 bases and V by 2 bases; bases with no gene match: 5. This CDR3 region has 14 residues. This CDR3 is CASSLRGQSYEQYF. CDR3 nucleotide sequence: TGTGCCAGCAGTTTAAGGGGACAGTCATACGAGCAGTACTTC.

In its sample, this clonotype was seen many times. The gene calls are TRBV11-1 and TRBJ2-6; tentatively, D is TRBD1 (6 bases). Trimming took 4 bases from V and 4 from J, leaving 14 bases between them. Germline CDR1 SGHAT, CDR2 FQDESV (reference sequence). CDR3 length equals 16 residues. This CDR3 reads CASSSRQVSGANVLTF. For the CDR3, the DNA is TGTGCCAGCAGCTCGCGACAGGTCTCCGGGGCCAACGTCCTGACTTTC.

As regards this clonotype: A junction boundary mismatches the germline segment, possibly from a read error. V gene TRBV7-2 combines with J gene TRBJ1-1; no reliable D call. The CDR3 contains 12 residues. CDR1 is SGHTA, CDR2 FQGNSA, per germline. DNA of the CDR3: TGTGCCAGCAGCTTAGTTTCCACTGAAGTTTTCTTT. It specifies CASSLVSTEVFF.

This clonotype was counted ten times or more. The chain joins TRBV27 to TRBJ1-1; 8 bases are a match to TRBD1. Germline-derived CDR1 and CDR2 are MNHEY and SMNVEV (reference sequence). This CDR3 has 16 residues. V was clipped by 0 bases and J by 4 bases; unmatched bases: 7. CDR3 residues: CASSLSYQGAGTEAFF. DNA for the CDR3: TGTGCCAGCAGTTTATCTTACCAGGGGGCGGGCACTGAAGCTTTCTTT.

There are many counts of this clonotype. V is TRBV7-2 and J is TRBJ2-4; D may be TRBD1 (6 bases). The V end was cut by 2 bases, the J end by 7 bases, with 12 bases between. The CDR3 extends over 14 amino acids. From germline, CDR1 is SGHTA and CDR2 FQGNSA. CDR3 sequence reads: CASSLRQRGNIQYF. As DNA, the CDR3 is TGTGCCAGCAGCTTACGACAGAGGGGGAACATTCAGTACTTC.